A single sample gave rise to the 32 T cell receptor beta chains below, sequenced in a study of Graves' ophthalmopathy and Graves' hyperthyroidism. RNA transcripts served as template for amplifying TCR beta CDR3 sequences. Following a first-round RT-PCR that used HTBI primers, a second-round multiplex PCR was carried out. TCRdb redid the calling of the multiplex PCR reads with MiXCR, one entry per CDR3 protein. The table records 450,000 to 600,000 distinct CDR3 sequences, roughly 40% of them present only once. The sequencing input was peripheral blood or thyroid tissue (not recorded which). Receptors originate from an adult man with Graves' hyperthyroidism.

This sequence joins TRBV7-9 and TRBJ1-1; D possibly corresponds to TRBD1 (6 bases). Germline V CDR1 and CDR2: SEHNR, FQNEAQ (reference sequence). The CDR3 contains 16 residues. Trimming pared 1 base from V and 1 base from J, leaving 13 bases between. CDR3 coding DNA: TGTGCCAGCAGCTTAGTGCTTGGGGGCACGAACACTGAAGCTTTCTTT. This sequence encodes CASSLVLGGTNTEAFF.

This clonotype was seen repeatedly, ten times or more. CDR3 coding DNA: TGTGCCAGCAGGGGGGCCCACGAGCAGTACTTC. Translated, it gives CASRGAHEQYF. The chain recombines TRBV7-8 with TRBJ2-7, with D maybe TRBD1 (6 bases). Per germline, CDR1 SGHVS and CDR2 FQNEAQ. This CDR3 region has 11 residues. Trimming took 6 bases from V and 5 from J, leaving 8 bases between them.

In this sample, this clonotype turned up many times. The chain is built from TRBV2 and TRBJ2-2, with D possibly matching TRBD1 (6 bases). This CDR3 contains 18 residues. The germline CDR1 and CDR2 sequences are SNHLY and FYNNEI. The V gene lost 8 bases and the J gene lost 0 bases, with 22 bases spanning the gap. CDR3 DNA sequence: TGTGCCAGCGAGCAATTCCAGGGGCTAACGGCGAACACCGGGGAGCTGTTTTTT. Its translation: CASEQFQGLTANTGELFF. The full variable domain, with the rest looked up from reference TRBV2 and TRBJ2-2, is EPEVTQTPSHQVTQMGQEVILRCVPISNHLYFYWYRQILGQKVEFLVSFYNNEISEKSEIFDDQFSVERPDGSNFTLKIRSTKLEDSAMYFCASEQFQGLTANTGELFFGEGSRLTVL.

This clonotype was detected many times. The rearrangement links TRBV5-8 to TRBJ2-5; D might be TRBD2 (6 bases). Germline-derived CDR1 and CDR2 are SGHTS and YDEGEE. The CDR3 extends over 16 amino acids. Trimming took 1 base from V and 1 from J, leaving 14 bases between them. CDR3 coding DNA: TGTGCCAGCAGCTTGCCGTCGGTAGCGGCCCAAGAGACCCAGTACTTC. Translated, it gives CASSLPSVAAQETQYF.

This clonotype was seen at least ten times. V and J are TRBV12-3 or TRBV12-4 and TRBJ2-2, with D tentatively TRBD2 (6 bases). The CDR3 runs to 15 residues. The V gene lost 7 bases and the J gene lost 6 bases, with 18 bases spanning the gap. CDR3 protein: CASNPGGIGAGELFF. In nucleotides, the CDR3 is TGTGCCAGCAACCCTGGGGGGATTGGGGCCGGGGAGCTGTTTTTT.

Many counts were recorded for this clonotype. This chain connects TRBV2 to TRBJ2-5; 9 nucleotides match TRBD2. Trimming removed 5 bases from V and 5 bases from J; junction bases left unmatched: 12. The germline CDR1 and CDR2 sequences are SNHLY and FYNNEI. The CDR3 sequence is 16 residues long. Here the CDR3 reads CASSWGPSGVDETQYF. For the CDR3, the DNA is TGTGCCAGCAGTTGGGGCCCTAGCGGGGTCGATGAGACCCAGTACTTC.

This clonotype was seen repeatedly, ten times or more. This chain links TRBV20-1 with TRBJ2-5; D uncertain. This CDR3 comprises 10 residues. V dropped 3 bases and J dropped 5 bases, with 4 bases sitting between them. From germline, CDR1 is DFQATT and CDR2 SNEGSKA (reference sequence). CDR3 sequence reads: CSASHETQYF. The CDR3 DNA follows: TGCAGTGCTAGTCACGAGACCCAGTACTTC.

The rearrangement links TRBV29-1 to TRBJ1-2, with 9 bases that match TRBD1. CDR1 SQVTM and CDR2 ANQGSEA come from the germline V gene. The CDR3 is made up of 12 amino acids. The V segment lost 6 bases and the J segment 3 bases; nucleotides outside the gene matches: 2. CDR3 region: CSVDRGDYGYTF. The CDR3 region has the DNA TGCAGCGTGGACAGGGGTGACTATGGCTACACCTTC. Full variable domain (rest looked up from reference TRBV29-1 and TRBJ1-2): SAVISQKPSRDICQRGTSLTIQCQVDSQVTMMFWYRQQPGQSLTLIATANQGSEATYESGFVIDKFPISRPNLTFSTLTVSNMSPEDSSIYLCSVDRGDYGYTFGSGTRLTVV.

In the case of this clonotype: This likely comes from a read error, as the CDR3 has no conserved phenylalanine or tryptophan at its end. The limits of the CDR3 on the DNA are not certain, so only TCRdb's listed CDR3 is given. This CDR3 reads CAAGGTEIAISPSMV. The J gene is TRBJ1-5, the V gene TRBV6-1; the D call in the table, TRBD1, was not verified against the DNA. The CDR3 is 15 amino acids long, termini counted. The germline V gene encodes CDR1 MNHNS and CDR2 SASEGT.

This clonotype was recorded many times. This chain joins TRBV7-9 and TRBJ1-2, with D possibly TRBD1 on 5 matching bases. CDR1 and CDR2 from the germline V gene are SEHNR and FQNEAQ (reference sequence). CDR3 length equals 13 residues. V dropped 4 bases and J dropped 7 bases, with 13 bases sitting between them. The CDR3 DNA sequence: TGTGCCAGCAGCTACGGGGCTGGCCGTGGCTACACCTTC. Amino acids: CASSYGAGRGYTF.

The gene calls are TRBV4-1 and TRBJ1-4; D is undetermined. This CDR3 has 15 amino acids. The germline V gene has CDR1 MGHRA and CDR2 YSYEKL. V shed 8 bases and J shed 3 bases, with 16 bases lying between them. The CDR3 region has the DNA TGCGCCAGCCGCACAACAGCCAGGCCTAATGAAAAACTGTTTTTT. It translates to CASRTTARPNEKLFF.

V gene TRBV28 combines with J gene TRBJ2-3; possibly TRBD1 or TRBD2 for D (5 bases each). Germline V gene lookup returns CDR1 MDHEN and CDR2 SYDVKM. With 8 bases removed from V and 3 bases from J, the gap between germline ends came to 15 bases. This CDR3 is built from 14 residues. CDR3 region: CASAEGQRTDTQYF. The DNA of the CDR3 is TGTGCCAGCGCCGAGGGGCAGAGGACAGATACGCAGTATTTT.

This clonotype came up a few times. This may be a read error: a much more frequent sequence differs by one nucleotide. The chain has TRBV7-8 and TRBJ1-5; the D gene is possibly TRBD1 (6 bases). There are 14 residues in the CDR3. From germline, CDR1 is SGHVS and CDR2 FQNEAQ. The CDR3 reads CASSSNRVNRPQHF. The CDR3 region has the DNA TGTGCCAGCAGCTCAAACAGGGTAAATCGGCCCCAGCATTTT.

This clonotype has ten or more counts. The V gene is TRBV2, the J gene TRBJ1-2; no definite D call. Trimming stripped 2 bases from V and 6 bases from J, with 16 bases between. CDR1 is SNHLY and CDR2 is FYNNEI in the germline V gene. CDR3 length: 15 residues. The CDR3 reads CASSETEADFNGYTF. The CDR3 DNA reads TGTGCCAGCAGTGAAACGGAGGCCGACTTCAATGGCTACACCTTC.

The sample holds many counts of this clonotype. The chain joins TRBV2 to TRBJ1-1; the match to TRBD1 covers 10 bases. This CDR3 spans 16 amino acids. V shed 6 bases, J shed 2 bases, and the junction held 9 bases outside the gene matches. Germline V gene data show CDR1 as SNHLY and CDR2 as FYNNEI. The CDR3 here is CASRDPGQGRNTEAFF. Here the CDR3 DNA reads TGTGCCAGCAGGGACCCGGGACAGGGGCGAAACACTGAAGCTTTCTTT.

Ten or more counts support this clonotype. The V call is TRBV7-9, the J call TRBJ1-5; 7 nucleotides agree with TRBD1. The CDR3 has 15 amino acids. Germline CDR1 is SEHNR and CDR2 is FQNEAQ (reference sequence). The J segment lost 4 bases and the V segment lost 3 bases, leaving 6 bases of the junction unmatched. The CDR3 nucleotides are TGTGCCAGCAGCTTGTCCGGGACAGAGAATCAGCCCCAGCATTTT. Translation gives CASSLSGTENQPQHF.

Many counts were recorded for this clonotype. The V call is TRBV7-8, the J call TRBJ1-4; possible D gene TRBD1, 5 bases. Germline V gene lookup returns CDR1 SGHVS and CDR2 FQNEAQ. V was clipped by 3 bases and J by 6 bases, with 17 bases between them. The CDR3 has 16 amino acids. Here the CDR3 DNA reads TGTGCCAGCAGCTTTTTGCTGGGGGATAGGGATGAAAAACTGTTTTTT. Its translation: CASSFLLGDRDEKLFF.

As DNA, the CDR3 is TGTGCCAGTAGTATCGCGTCAGCGGGACCCTACGAGCAGTACTTC. As protein: CASSIASAGPYEQYF. This rearrangement joins TRBV19 to TRBJ2-7; 7 bases line up with TRBD2. Per germline, CDR1 LNHDA and CDR2 SQIVND (reference sequence). With 3 bases clipped from V and 2 bases from J, the junction kept 7 bases outside the gene matches. This CDR3 is 15 amino acids long.

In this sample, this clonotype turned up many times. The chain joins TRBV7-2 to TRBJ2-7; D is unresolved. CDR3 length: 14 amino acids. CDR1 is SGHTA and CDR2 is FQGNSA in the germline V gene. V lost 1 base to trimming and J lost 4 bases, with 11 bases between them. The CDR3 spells CASSLGRRDYEQYF. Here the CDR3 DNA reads TGTGCCAGCAGCTTAGGCAGGAGAGATTACGAGCAGTACTTC.

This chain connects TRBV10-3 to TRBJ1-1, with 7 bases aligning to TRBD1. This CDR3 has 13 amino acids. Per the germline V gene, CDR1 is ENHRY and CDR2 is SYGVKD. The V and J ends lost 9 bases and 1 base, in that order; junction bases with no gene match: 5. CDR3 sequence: CAMAYRGNTEAFF. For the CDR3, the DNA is TGTGCCATGGCATACAGGGGGAACACTGAAGCTTTCTTT.

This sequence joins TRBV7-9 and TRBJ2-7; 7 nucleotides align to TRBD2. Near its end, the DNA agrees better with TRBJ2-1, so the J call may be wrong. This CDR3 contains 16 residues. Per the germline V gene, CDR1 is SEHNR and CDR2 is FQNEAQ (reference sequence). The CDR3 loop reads CASSYVRRETYNEQFF. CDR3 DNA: TGTGCCAGCAGTTACGTTCGGCGGGAGACCTACAATGAGCAGTTCTTC.

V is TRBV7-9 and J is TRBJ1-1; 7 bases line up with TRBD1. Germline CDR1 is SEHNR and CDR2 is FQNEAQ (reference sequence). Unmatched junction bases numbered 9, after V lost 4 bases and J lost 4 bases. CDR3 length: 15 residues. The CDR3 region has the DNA TGTGCCAGCAGCTCAAGACAGGGCAGGGCCACTGAAGCTTTCTTT. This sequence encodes CASSSRQGRATEAFF.

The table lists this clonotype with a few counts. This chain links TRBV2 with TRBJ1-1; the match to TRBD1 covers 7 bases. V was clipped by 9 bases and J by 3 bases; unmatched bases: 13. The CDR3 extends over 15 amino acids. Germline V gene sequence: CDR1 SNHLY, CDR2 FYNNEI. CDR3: CASSSGYRGDTEAFF. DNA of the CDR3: TGTGCCAGTAGTAGCGGGTACAGGGGAGACACTGAAGCTTTCTTT. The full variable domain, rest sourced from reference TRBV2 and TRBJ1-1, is EPEVTQTPSHQVTQMGQEVILRCVPISNHLYFYWYRQILGQKVEFLVSFYNNEISEKSEIFDDQFSVERPDGSNFTLKIRSTKLEDSAMYFCASSSGYRGDTEAFFGQGTRLTVV.

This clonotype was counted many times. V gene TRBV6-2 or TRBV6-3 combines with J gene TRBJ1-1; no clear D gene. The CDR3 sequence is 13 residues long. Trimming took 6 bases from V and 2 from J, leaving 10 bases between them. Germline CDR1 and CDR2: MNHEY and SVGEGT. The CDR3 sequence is CASSRNHNTEAFF. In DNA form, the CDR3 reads TGTGCCAGCAGCCGAAATCATAACACTGAAGCTTTCTTT.

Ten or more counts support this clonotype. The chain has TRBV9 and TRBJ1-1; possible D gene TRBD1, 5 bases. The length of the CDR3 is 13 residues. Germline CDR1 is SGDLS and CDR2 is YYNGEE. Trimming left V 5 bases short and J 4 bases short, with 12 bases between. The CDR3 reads CASSIGGGTEAFF. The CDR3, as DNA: TGTGCCAGCAGTATCGGGGGAGGCACTGAAGCTTTCTTT.

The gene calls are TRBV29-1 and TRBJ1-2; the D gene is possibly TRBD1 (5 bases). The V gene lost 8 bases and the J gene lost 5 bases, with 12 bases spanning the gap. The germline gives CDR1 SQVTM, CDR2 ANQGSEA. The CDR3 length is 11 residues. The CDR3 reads CSPGSGYGYTF. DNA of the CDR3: TGCAGCCCAGGGTCAGGGTATGGCTACACCTTC.

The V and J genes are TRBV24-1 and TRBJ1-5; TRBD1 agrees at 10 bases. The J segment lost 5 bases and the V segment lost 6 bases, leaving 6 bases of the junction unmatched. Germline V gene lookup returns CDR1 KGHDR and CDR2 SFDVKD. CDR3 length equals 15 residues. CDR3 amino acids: CATSLGGTGDQPQHF. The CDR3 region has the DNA TGTGCCACCAGTTTAGGCGGGACAGGGGATCAGCCCCAGCATTTT.

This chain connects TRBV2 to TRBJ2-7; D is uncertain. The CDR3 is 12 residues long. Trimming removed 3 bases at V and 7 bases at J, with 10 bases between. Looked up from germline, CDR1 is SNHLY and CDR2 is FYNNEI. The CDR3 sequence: CASSDRNDEQYF. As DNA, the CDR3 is TGTGCCAGCAGTGACAGGAATGATGAGCAGTACTTC.

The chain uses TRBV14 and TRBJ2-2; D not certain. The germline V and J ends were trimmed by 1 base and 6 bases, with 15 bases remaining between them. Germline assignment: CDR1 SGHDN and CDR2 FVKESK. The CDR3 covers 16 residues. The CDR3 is CASSQVAWGSSGELFF. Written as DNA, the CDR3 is TGTGCCAGCAGCCAAGTCGCTTGGGGTTCTTCCGGGGAGCTGTTTTTT.

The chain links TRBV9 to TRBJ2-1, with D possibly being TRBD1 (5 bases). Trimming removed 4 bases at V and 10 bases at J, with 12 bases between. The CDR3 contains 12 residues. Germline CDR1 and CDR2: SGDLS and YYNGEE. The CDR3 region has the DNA TGTGCCAGCAGCCTACAGGCAATCGAGCAGTTCTTC. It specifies CASSLQAIEQFF.

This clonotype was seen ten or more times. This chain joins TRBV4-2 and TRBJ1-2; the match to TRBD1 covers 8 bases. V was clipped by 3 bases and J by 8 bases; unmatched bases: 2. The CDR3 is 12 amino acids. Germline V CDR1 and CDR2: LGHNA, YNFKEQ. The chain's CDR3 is CASSQGTGGYTF. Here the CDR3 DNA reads TGTGCCAGCAGCCAGGGGACAGGCGGCTACACCTTC.

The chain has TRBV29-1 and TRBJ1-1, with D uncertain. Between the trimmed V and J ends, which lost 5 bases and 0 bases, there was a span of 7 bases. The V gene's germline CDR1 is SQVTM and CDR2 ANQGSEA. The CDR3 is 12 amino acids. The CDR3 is CSVRGMNTEAFF. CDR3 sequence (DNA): TGCAGCGTTCGGGGTATGAACACTGAAGCTTTCTTT.